This record concerns one T cell receptor beta chain sequence. Its antigen is not yet known. The sample holds no much larger clone one base away, and base qualities are not on file. The data were obtained in a study of T-cell reconstitution after alpha-beta-depleted transplantation in children (dated by TCRdb to the mid-2010s). For context, the study as a whole: Using TCR repertoire profiling, the study quantitatively followed how T-cell immune reconstitution unfolded in children after TCRalphabeta/CD19-depleted allogeneic hematopoietic cell transplantation.

Including the terminal cysteine and phenylalanine, the CDR3 comprises 20 residues. Only CDR3 DNA is held: 60 bases, read in frame from base 1. The germline V gene encodes CDR1 SGHRS and CDR2 YFSETQ. V is pruned by 2 bases and J by 4 bases, leaving 15 bases of the junction without a gene match. Libraries were prepared through PCR. TCRdb lists the instrument as Illumina HiSeq 2500. TCR libraries were prepared with molecular barcoding, using unique molecular identifiers to normalize TCRbeta repertoire quantification. Clones were called with MiXCR by TCRdb after fastp trimmed the public reads at Q25, and only in-frame beta chains were retained. Duplicate CDR3 protein sequences are folded into a single record with the most common DNA and genes. Present in this sample are around 480,000 distinct CDR3 sequences, 32% of which were seen just once. 2% to 3% of the sample belongs to the ten largest clones.

Recombination joined TRBV5-1 with TRBJ2-6; 10 bases in the middle match TRBD1. The source is a human donor who donated a stem cell graft to a child with aplastic anemia. The sequenced sample was PBMCs from the stem cell graft donor, obtained from the stem cell graft. CDR3 reads: CASSFVLPRQGAQGANVLTF. Read as DNA, the sequence is TGCGCCAGCAGCTTCGTTTTGCCGAGACAGGGGGCGCAAGGGGCCAACGTCCTGACTTTC. When the CDR3 is completed using the reference TRBV5-1 and TRBJ2-6 genes on either side, the full variable domain is KAGVTQTPRYLIKTRGQQVTLSCSPISGHRSVSWYQQTPGQGLQFLFEYFSETQRNKGNFPGRFSGRQFSNSRSEMNVSTLELGDSALYLCASSFVLPRQGAQGANVLTFGAGSRLTVL.